The rows below give T cell receptor beta chains drawn from one sample of a study of CD8+CD57+ T cells in acquired aplastic anemia. TCRdb re-called the reads through MiXCR, storing one row per CDR3 protein. The table has around 290,000 distinct CDR3 sequences, approximately 58% seen once; the top ten hold under 1.5%. The sequenced sample was sorted CD4+, CD8+, or CD8+CD57+ T cells (not recorded which) from PBMCs. The receptor set was obtained from a human donor with aplastic anemia. Both conserved end residues are part of each CDR3. The D gene is left open where the match is weak. Expanded clones are given a class, and other clones once, few, many or no size at all.

cdr3_length: 15; j_call: TRBJ1-1; clone_size: -; v_call: TRBV4-3; d_call: TRBD1; cdr3_aa: CASSRQGGMNTEAFF; cdr3_nt: TGCGCCAGCAGTCGACAGGGGGGAATGAACACTGAAGCTTTCTTT
cdr3_length: 13; j_call: TRBJ2-7; clone_size: many; v_call: TRBV5-1; d_call: TRBD1; cdr3_aa: CASSRDSTYEQYF; cdr3_nt: TGCGCCAGCAGCCGGGACAGCACCTACGAGCAGTACTTC
cdr3_length: 14; j_call: TRBJ1-1; clone_size: few; v_call: TRBV2; d_call: -; cdr3_aa: CASSEALRGIEAFF; cdr3_nt: TGTGCCAGCAGTGAAGCGCTTCGAGGGATCGAAGCTTTCTTT
cdr3_length: 15; j_call: TRBJ2-1; clone_size: many; v_call: TRBV11-1; d_call: TRBD1; cdr3_aa: CASSLAGQGAYEQFF; cdr3_nt: TGTGCCAGCAGCTTAGCGGGACAGGGGGCCTATGAGCAGTTCTTC
cdr3_length: 13; j_call: TRBJ2-1; clone_size: few; v_call: TRBV10-3; d_call: TRBD1; cdr3_aa: CAIMDRVGNEQFF; cdr3_nt: TGTGCCATCATGGACAGGGTGGGCAATGAGCAGTTCTTC
cdr3_length: 11; j_call: TRBJ2-3; clone_size: -; v_call: TRBV29-1; d_call: -; cdr3_aa: CSVETPDTQYF; cdr3_nt: TGCAGCGTTGAAACCCCGGATACGCAGTATTTT
cdr3_length: 15; j_call: TRBJ2-1; clone_size: -; v_call: TRBV7-9; d_call: -; cdr3_aa: CASSPLGGAVGEQFF; cdr3_nt: TGTGCCAGCAGCCCCCTGGGGGGCGCAGTCGGTGAGCAGTTCTTC
cdr3_length: 13; j_call: TRBJ1-6; clone_size: -; v_call: TRBV4-2; d_call: -; cdr3_aa: CASSEGWGSPLHF; cdr3_nt: TGTGCCAGCAGCGAAGGGTGGGGTTCACCCCTCCACTTT
cdr3_length: 15; j_call: TRBJ1-3; clone_size: many; v_call: TRBV3-1; d_call: -; cdr3_aa: CASSPLLGTGNTIYF; cdr3_nt: TGTGCCAGCAGCCCCCTCTTAGGGACTGGAAACACCATATATTTT
cdr3_length: 18; j_call: TRBJ2-3; clone_size: -; v_call: TRBV2; d_call: -; cdr3_aa: CATSDLSERGGMTDTQYF; cdr3_nt: TGTGCCACCAGTGATTTGTCGGAGAGGGGCGGGATGACAGATACGCAGTATTTT
cdr3_length: 15; j_call: TRBJ2-5; clone_size: -; v_call: TRBV20-1; d_call: TRBD2; cdr3_aa: CSAAPFGGVEETQYF; cdr3_nt: TGCAGTGCGGCCCCCTTCGGGGGGGTGGAAGAGACCCAGTACTTC
cdr3_length: 13; j_call: TRBJ2-5; clone_size: many; v_call: TRBV19; d_call: -; cdr3_aa: CASSWGAGETQYF; cdr3_nt: TGTGCCAGTAGTTGGGGGGCCGGGGAGACCCAGTACTTC
cdr3_length: 15; j_call: TRBJ1-2; clone_size: once; v_call: TRBV10-2; d_call: -; cdr3_aa: CASSHSSGRDYGYTF; cdr3_nt: TGCGCCAGCAGTCATTCTAGCGGGAGGGACTATGGCTACACCTTC
cdr3_length: 14; j_call: TRBJ2-5; clone_size: -; v_call: TRBV19; d_call: -; cdr3_aa: CASSISALQETQYF; cdr3_nt: TGTGCCAGTAGTATAAGCGCCCTCCAAGAGACCCAGTACTTC
cdr3_length: 15; j_call: TRBJ2-5; clone_size: -; v_call: TRBV2; d_call: TRBD2; cdr3_aa: CASRPLAGGLETQYF; cdr3_nt: TGTGCCAGCAGGCCTCTAGCGGGGGGGCTAGAGACCCAGTACTTC
cdr3_length: 14; j_call: TRBJ2-5; clone_size: -; v_call: TRBV9; d_call: TRBD1; cdr3_aa: CASSYPGQGWTQYF; cdr3_nt: TGTGCCAGCAGTTACCCGGGACAGGGATGGACCCAGTACTTC
cdr3_length: 16; j_call: TRBJ2-7; clone_size: few; v_call: TRBV15; d_call: -; cdr3_aa: CATSRGSGSGSYEQYF; cdr3_nt: TGTGCCACCAGCAGAGGAAGTGGGAGCGGCTCCTACGAGCAGTACTTC
cdr3_length: 15; j_call: TRBJ1-2; clone_size: many; v_call: TRBV6-1; d_call: -; cdr3_aa: CASSEGAAGRYGYTF; cdr3_nt: TGTGCCAGCAGTGAAGGGGCAGCCGGACGCTATGGCTACACCTTC
cdr3_length: 15; j_call: TRBJ1-5; clone_size: -; v_call: TRBV19; d_call: -; cdr3_aa: CASRERGLTGQPQHF; cdr3_nt: TGTGCCAGTAGGGAGAGGGGTCTAACGGGTCAGCCCCAGCATTTT
cdr3_length: 13; j_call: TRBJ1-4; clone_size: many; v_call: TRBV5-1; d_call: -; cdr3_aa: CASSLAGREKLFF; cdr3_nt: TGCGCCAGCAGCTTGGCCGGGAGGGAAAAACTGTTTTTT
cdr3_length: 11; j_call: TRBJ1-2; clone_size: -; v_call: TRBV20-1; d_call: -; cdr3_aa: CSASVRYGYTF; cdr3_nt: TGCAGTGCTTCTGTACGCTATGGCTACACCTTC
cdr3_length: 13; j_call: TRBJ1-5; clone_size: -; v_call: TRBV2; d_call: -; cdr3_aa: CASTEGRYQPQHF; cdr3_nt: TGTGCCAGCACTGAGGGCAGGTATCAGCCCCAGCATTTT
cdr3_length: 14; j_call: TRBJ2-5; clone_size: -; v_call: TRBV19; d_call: -; cdr3_aa: CASSIAVFQETQYF; cdr3_nt: TGTGCCAGTAGTATAGCAGTCTTCCAAGAGACCCAGTACTTC
cdr3_length: 13; j_call: TRBJ2-7; clone_size: once; v_call: TRBV7-9; d_call: -; cdr3_aa: CASCGGASYEQYF; cdr3_nt: TGTGCCAGCTGTGGTGGGGCCTCCTACGAGCAGTACTTC
cdr3_length: 13; j_call: TRBJ2-7; clone_size: -; v_call: TRBV5-1; d_call: TRBD2; cdr3_aa: CASSYGLAYEQYF; cdr3_nt: TGCGCCAGCAGCTATGGACTAGCCTACGAGCAGTACTTC
cdr3_length: 13; j_call: TRBJ2-1; clone_size: few; v_call: TRBV20-1; d_call: -; cdr3_aa: CSTTTSSYNEQFF; cdr3_nt: TGCAGTACCACGACTAGCTCCTACAATGAGCAGTTCTTC
cdr3_length: 15; j_call: TRBJ2-3; clone_size: many; v_call: TRBV9; d_call: -; cdr3_aa: CASSKGNYDTDTQYF; cdr3_nt: TGTGCCAGCAGCAAGGGCAACTACGACACAGATACGCAGTATTTT
cdr3_length: 13; j_call: TRBJ1-1; clone_size: many; v_call: TRBV29-1; d_call: -; cdr3_aa: CSATLSLGTEAFF; cdr3_nt: TGCAGCGCGACCCTCTCGTTGGGAACTGAAGCTTTCTTT
cdr3_length: 15; j_call: TRBJ1-6; clone_size: -; v_call: TRBV19; d_call: -; cdr3_aa: CASSIEEGGNSPLHF; cdr3_nt: TGTGCCAGTAGTATAGAAGAAGGGGGGAATTCACCCCTCCACTTT
cdr3_length: 16; j_call: TRBJ2-3; clone_size: -; v_call: TRBV9; d_call: TRBD2; cdr3_aa: CASSSGGSGLTDTQYF; cdr3_nt: TGTGCCAGCAGCTCCGGGGGTAGCGGGCTAACGGATACGCAGTATTTT
cdr3_length: 16; j_call: TRBJ2-3; clone_size: many; v_call: TRBV4-1; d_call: -; cdr3_aa: CASSRSQVGSTDTQYF; cdr3_nt: TGCGCCAGCAGCCGCTCTCAAGTAGGGAGCACAGATACGCAGTATTTT
cdr3_length: 13; j_call: TRBJ1-2; clone_size: -; v_call: TRBV2; d_call: -; cdr3_aa: CASSAGPGFGYTF; cdr3_nt: TGTGCCAGCAGTGCAGGCCCAGGGTTTGGCTACACCTTC
cdr3_length: 16; j_call: TRBJ2-6; clone_size: -; v_call: TRBV7-3; d_call: -; cdr3_aa: CASSQQTGTGANVLTF; cdr3_nt: TGTGCCAGCAGCCAACAAACAGGGACTGGGGCCAACGTCCTGACTTTC
cdr3_length: 16; j_call: TRBJ2-5; clone_size: many; v_call: TRBV7-2; d_call: -; cdr3_aa: CASSLASTGPWETQYF; cdr3_nt: TGTGCCAGCAGCTTAGCGTCCACAGGGCCGTGGGAGACCCAGTACTTC
cdr3_length: 16; j_call: TRBJ2-1; clone_size: -; v_call: TRBV7-9; d_call: TRBD2; cdr3_aa: CASSFAREGYYNEQFF; cdr3_nt: TGTGCCAGCAGCTTTGCGCGGGAGGGGTACTACAATGAGCAGTTCTTC
cdr3_length: 15; j_call: TRBJ2-4; clone_size: -; v_call: TRBV6-5; d_call: -; cdr3_aa: CASSYSGAAKNIQYF; cdr3_nt: TGTGCCAGCAGTTACTCCGGGGCAGCCAAAAACATTCAGTACTTC
cdr3_length: 12; j_call: TRBJ1-6; clone_size: few; v_call: TRBV9; d_call: -; cdr3_aa: CASSVDTASLHF; cdr3_nt: TGTGCCAGCAGCGTAGATACGGCATCCCTCCACTTT
cdr3_length: 18; j_call: TRBJ1-1; clone_size: once; v_call: TRBV5-1; d_call: -; cdr3_aa: CASSLNTGTAFMNTEAFF; cdr3_nt: TGCGCCAGCAGCTTAAATACCGGGACGGCCTTCATGAACACTGAAGCTTTCTTT
cdr3_length: 15; j_call: TRBJ2-7; clone_size: -; v_call: TRBV20-1; d_call: TRBD2; cdr3_aa: CSARPASGSDYEQYF; cdr3_nt: TGCAGTGCTAGACCAGCTAGCGGGAGCGACTACGAGCAGTACTTC
cdr3_length: 14; j_call: TRBJ1-2; clone_size: -; v_call: TRBV19; d_call: TRBD1; cdr3_aa: CASRGTGGSYGYTF; cdr3_nt: TGTGCCAGTAGAGGGACAGGGGGAAGCTATGGCTACACCTTC
cdr3_length: 14; j_call: TRBJ2-7; clone_size: many; v_call: TRBV5-1; d_call: -; cdr3_aa: CASSLDGHSYEQYF; cdr3_nt: TGCGCCAGCAGCTTAGACGGACACTCCTACGAGCAGTACTTC
cdr3_length: 14; j_call: TRBJ1-1; clone_size: once; v_call: TRBV10-2; d_call: -; cdr3_aa: CASSESNVNTEAFF; cdr3_nt: TGCGCCAGCAGTGAGTCCAACGTGAACACTGAAGCTTTCTTT
cdr3_length: 15; j_call: TRBJ2-1; clone_size: -; v_call: TRBV15; d_call: TRBD2; cdr3_aa: CATSRTSGSYNEQFF; cdr3_nt: TGTGCCACCAGCCGCACTAGCGGCTCCTACAATGAGCAGTTCTTC
cdr3_length: 12; j_call: TRBJ2-7; clone_size: many; v_call: TRBV4-1; d_call: -; cdr3_aa: CASSQESYEQYF; cdr3_nt: TGCGCCAGCAGCCAAGAATCCTACGAGCAGTACTTC
cdr3_length: 14; j_call: TRBJ1-4; clone_size: few; v_call: TRBV20-1; d_call: -; cdr3_aa: CSAKIGTAPGKLFF; cdr3_nt: TGCAGTGCTAAAATCGGGACCGCGCCGGGAAAACTGTTTTTT
cdr3_length: 11; j_call: TRBJ1-1; clone_size: -; v_call: TRBV7-2; d_call: -; cdr3_aa: CASRRTVEAFF; cdr3_nt: TGTGCCAGCAGAAGGACAGTTGAAGCTTTCTTT
cdr3_length: 16; j_call: TRBJ1-4; clone_size: -; v_call: TRBV14; d_call: TRBD1; cdr3_aa: CASSQPSDRASEKLFF; cdr3_nt: TGTGCCAGCAGCCAACCGTCGGACAGGGCGAGTGAAAAACTGTTTTTT
cdr3_length: 16; j_call: TRBJ2-7; clone_size: many; v_call: TRBV7-2; d_call: TRBD1; cdr3_aa: CASSLIGWTGVNEQYF; cdr3_nt: TGTGCCAGCAGCTTAATTGGATGGACAGGGGTAAACGAGCAGTACTTC
cdr3_length: 13; j_call: TRBJ2-7; clone_size: -; v_call: TRBV19; d_call: -; cdr3_aa: CASSMSLSYEQYF; cdr3_nt: TGTGCCAGTAGTATGTCACTATCCTACGAGCAGTACTTC